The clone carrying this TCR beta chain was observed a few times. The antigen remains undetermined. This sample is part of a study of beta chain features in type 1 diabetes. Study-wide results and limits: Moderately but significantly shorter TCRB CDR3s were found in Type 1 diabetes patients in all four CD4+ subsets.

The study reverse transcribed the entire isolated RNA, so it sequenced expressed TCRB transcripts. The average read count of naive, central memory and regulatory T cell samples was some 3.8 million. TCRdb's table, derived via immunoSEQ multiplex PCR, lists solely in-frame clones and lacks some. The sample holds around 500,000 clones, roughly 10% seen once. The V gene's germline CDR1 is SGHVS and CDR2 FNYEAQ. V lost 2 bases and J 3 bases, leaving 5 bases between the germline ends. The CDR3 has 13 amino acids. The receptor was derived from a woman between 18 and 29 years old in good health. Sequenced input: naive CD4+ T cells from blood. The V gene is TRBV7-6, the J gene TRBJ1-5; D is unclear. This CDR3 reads CASSLQTNQPQHF. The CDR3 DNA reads TGTGCCAGCAGCTTACAGACCAATCAGCCCCAGCATTTT.